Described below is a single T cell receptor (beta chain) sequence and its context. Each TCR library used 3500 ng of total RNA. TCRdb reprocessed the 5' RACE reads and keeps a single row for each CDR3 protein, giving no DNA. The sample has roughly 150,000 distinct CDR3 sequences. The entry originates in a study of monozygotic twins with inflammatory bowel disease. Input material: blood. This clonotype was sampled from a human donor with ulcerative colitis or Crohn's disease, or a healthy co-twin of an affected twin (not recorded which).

The CDR3 is CASSASNQPQHF. The V gene is TRBV18, the J gene TRBJ1-5. Germline lookup yields CDR1 KGHSH and CDR2 LQKENI. The CDR3 has 12 residues.